This passage covers 26 T cell receptor beta chains from one sample sequenced in a study of cytomegalovirus exposure and HLA in healthy donors. Libraries were prepared by immunoSEQ multiplex PCR; TCRdb keeps only in-frame clonotypes and omits some of them. Among fewer than 150,000 clones listed, 75% to 90% were seen once. The sample comprised PBMCs. All receptors derive from a man younger than 35 in good health and CMV-seropositive.

The chain links TRBV7-2 to TRBJ2-5, with 9 bases fitting TRBD2. This CDR3 is 16 amino acids long. Germline CDR1 is SGHTA and CDR2 is FQGNSA. V lost 1 base and J lost 5; bases outside the gene matches: 8. In nucleotides, the CDR3 is TGTGCCAGCAGCTTAGTCGTTAGCGGGGGAGTGGAGACCCAGTACTTC. Translating it yields CASSLVVSGGVETQYF.

This sequence joins TRBV7-2 and TRBJ2-7; tentatively, D is TRBD1 (5 bases). Germline assignment: CDR1 SGHTA and CDR2 FQGNSA. CDR3 length: 15 residues. The ends were cut back, 4 bases at V and 0 bases at J, with 13 bases in the middle. The DNA for the CDR3 is TGTGCCAGCAGCTCGACAGCCACGAGCTCCTACGAGCAGTACTTC. It encodes CASSSTATSSYEQYF.

The chain has TRBV28 and TRBJ2-2, with 8 bases fitting TRBD1. V trimming: 6 bases; J trimming: 3 bases; junction bases outside the gene matches: 6. CDR1 is MDHEN and CDR2 is SYDVKM in the germline V gene. This CDR3 is 15 amino acids long. Here the CDR3 reads CASRSGTGYTGELFF. CDR3 nucleotides: TGTGCCAGCAGGTCCGGGACAGGATACACCGGGGAGCTGTTTTTT. Looking up the rest from reference TRBV28 and TRBJ2-2 gives the full variable domain: DVKVTQSSRYLVKRTGEKVFLECVQDMDHENMFWYRQDPGLGLRLIYFSYDVKMKEKGDIPEGYSVSREKKERFSLILESASTNQTSMYLCASRSGTGYTGELFFGEGSRLTVL.

In nucleotides, the CDR3 is TGTGCCAGCTCACCCCAGGGGCCACCCAGCTCCTACAATGAGCAGTTCTTC. This codes for CASSPQGPPSSYNEQFF. This rearrangement joins TRBV18 to TRBJ2-1; tentative D call: TRBD1 (6 bases). Trimming removed 3 bases from V and 0 bases from J, with 15 bases in between. This CDR3 has 17 amino acids. In germline, CDR1 is KGHSH, CDR2 LQKENI. The full variable domain, completed using reference TRBV18 and TRBJ2-1, is NAGVMQNPRHLVRRRGQEARLRCSPMKGHSHVYWYRQLPEEGLKFMVYLQKENIIDESGMPKERFSAEFPKEGPSILRIQQVVRGDSAAYFCASSPQGPPSSYNEQFFGPGTRLTVL.

J is TRBJ1-4 and V is TRBV10-3; D call uncertain. V shed 4 bases and J shed 8 bases, with 11 bases lying between them. There are 13 residues in the CDR3. The germline CDR1 and CDR2 sequences are ENHRY and SYGVKD. CDR3 sequence reads: CAISASPVEKLFF. The CDR3 DNA reads TGTGCCATCAGTGCAAGTCCAGTGGAAAAACTGTTTTTT.

This sequence joins TRBV5-1 and TRBJ2-2; possibly TRBD2 for D (5 bases). With 2 bases removed from V and 1 base from J, the gap between germline ends came to 9 bases. This CDR3 has 15 residues. Germline CDR1 is SGHRS and CDR2 is YFSETQ. The chain's CDR3 is CASSLDGVNTGELFF. CDR3 DNA sequence: TGCGCCAGCAGCTTAGACGGGGTGAACACCGGGGAGCTGTTTTTT.

This chain links TRBV7-9 with TRBJ2-3, with TRBD1 matching over 10 bases. Germline V gene sequence: CDR1 SEHNR, CDR2 FQNEAQ (reference sequence). J was trimmed by 4 bases and V by 4 bases; bases with no gene match: 17. The CDR3 is 19 amino acids. Here the CDR3 reads CASSSSTGLGTGVPDTQYF. CDR3 DNA sequence: TGTGCCAGCAGCTCTTCCACGGGACTGGGGACAGGGGTACCAGATACGCAGTATTTT. Drawing the rest from reference TRBV7-9 and TRBJ2-3, the complete variable domain is DTGVSQNPRHKITKRGQNVTFRCDPISEHNRLYWYRQTLGQGPEFLTYFQNEAQLEKSRLLSDRFSAERPKGSFSTLEIQRTEQGDSAMYLCASSSSTGLGTGVPDTQYFGPGTRLTVL.

V usage is TRBV5-4 and J usage is TRBJ1-4; no reliable D call. Trimming cost V 4 bases and J 4 bases, with 11 bases left between them. This CDR3 is 14 amino acids long. Germline V lookup: CDR1 SGHNT, CDR2 YYREEE (reference sequence). The CDR3 here is CASSRMAGNEKLFF. CDR3 DNA: TGTGCCAGCAGCCGGATGGCGGGTAATGAAAAACTGTTTTTT.

A single count supports this clone. CDR3 residues: CASSLVPSGTDTQYF. Here the CDR3 DNA reads TGTGCCAGCAGCTTGGTTCCTAGCGGGACAGATACGCAGTATTTT. This chain connects TRBV5-6 to TRBJ2-3, with 8 positions matching TRBD2. The CDR3 spans 15 residues. Germline-derived CDR1 and CDR2 are SGHDT and YYEEEE. Trimming cost V 0 bases and J 3 bases; bases outside gene matches: 3.

The chain uses TRBV6-1 and TRBJ1-5, with D possibly matching TRBD1 (6 bases). Germline CDR1 and CDR2: MNHNS and SASEGT. The CDR3 is made up of 15 amino acids. V lost 0 bases and J lost 11, with 17 bases in between. The CDR3 loop reads CASSEAALGARTQHF. The CDR3 DNA follows: TGTGCCAGCAGTGAAGCGGCACTGGGGGCGAGGACCCAGCATTTT.

This clone was detected once. CDR3 protein: CASSEFTGRDNEQFF. The CDR3 nucleotides are TGTGCCAGCAGTGAATTCACAGGACGAGACAATGAGCAGTTCTTC. The chain carries TRBV7-9 and TRBJ2-1, with D maybe TRBD1 (5 bases). The CDR3 is made up of 15 amino acids. Germline CDR1 SEHNR, CDR2 FQNEAQ (reference sequence). Deletions cut 6 bases from V and 5 bases from J, with 17 bases between.

V and J are TRBV15 and TRBJ1-6, with unresolved D. This CDR3 has 16 amino acids. Per germline, CDR1 LNHNV and CDR2 YYDKDF (reference sequence). Trimming removed 1 base at V and 3 bases at J, with 10 bases between. In DNA form, the CDR3 reads TGTGCCACCAGCAGAGGCAAAGGACTCTATAATTCACCCCTCCACTTT. It codes for CATSRGKGLYNSPLHF.

The chain joins TRBV6-1 to TRBJ1-1, with TRBD1 identical over 7 bases. The germline V gene has CDR1 MNHNS and CDR2 SASEGT. The CDR3 contains 13 residues. The ends lost 4 bases at V and 3 bases at J; junction bases unmatched: 2. CDR3 region: CASSARGDTEAFF. CDR3 in DNA: TGTGCCAGCAGTGCCAGGGGGGACACTGAAGCTTTCTTT.

The chain is built from TRBV11-1 and TRBJ2-5; unclear D gene. V was trimmed by 1 base and J by 0 bases, leaving 6 bases between them. Germline V gene sequence: CDR1 SGHAT, CDR2 FQDESV (reference sequence). The CDR3 length is 14 residues. For the CDR3, the DNA is TGTGCCAGCAGCTTAGGTATAGACCAAGAGACCCAGTACTTC. Encoded protein: CASSLGIDQETQYF.

The chain recombines TRBV19 with TRBJ1-5; 10 bases align to TRBD1. In germline, CDR1 is LNHDA, CDR2 SQIVND (reference sequence). CDR3 size: 13 residues. The J segment lost 5 bases and the V segment lost 8 bases, leaving 3 bases of the junction unmatched. CDR3 DNA sequence: TGTGCCAGTTGGACAGGGGGTGATCAGCCCCAGCATTTT. Translation gives CASWTGGDQPQHF.

Points on this clone: Other DNA variants within this sample encode the same CDR3. V and J are TRBV6-1 and TRBJ2-3; 8 bases match TRBD2. The CDR3 totals 15 residues. With 2 bases clipped from V and 4 bases from J, the junction kept 5 bases outside the gene matches. Germline assignment: CDR1 MNHNS and CDR2 SASEGT. CDR3 bases: TGTGCCAGCAGTGAAACCAGCGGGGGCCCAGATACGCAGTATTTT. This sequence encodes CASSETSGGPDTQYF.

The rearrangement joins TRBV6-5 to TRBJ1-1, with unresolved D. There are 15 residues in the CDR3. Looked up from germline, CDR1 is MNHEY and CDR2 is SVGAGI. V shed 10 bases and J shed 0 bases, with 18 bases lying between them. The CDR3 loop is CATFFPGWLNTEAFF. For the CDR3, the DNA is TGTGCCACCTTCTTTCCCGGGTGGTTGAACACTGAAGCTTTCTTT.

This chain joins TRBV9 and TRBJ2-3; 7 bases are shared with TRBD1. V lost 5 bases and J lost 0; bases outside the gene matches: 6. CDR3 length: 15 amino acids. Germline CDR1 and CDR2: SGDLS and YYNGEE. The chain's CDR3 is CASSTTGLSTDTQYF. The CDR3 DNA reads as TGTGCCAGCAGTACGACAGGGCTTAGCACAGATACGCAGTATTTT.

This clone was counted only a few times. V gene TRBV7-9 combines with J gene TRBJ2-3, with TRBD2 matching over 10 bases. CDR3 length: 16 residues. CDR1 is SEHNR and CDR2 is FQNEAQ in the germline V gene (reference sequence). V trimming: 1 base; J trimming: 2 bases; junction bases outside the gene matches: 3. The CDR3 sequence: CASSLGSGGHTDTQYF. The CDR3 DNA reads TGTGCCAGCAGCTTAGGTAGCGGGGGGCACACAGATACGCAGTATTTT.

This chain connects TRBV2 to TRBJ2-7; tentative D call: TRBD2 (6 bases). V was pared by 6 bases and J by 0 bases, with 9 bases between. Germline V lookup: CDR1 SNHLY, CDR2 FYNNEI. There are 13 residues in the CDR3. The CDR3 spells CASRGLNSYEQYF. The CDR3 DNA reads as TGTGCCAGCAGGGGACTGAACTCCTACGAGCAGTACTTC.

This clone was seen only once. This chain connects TRBV6-1 to TRBJ2-1; possible D gene TRBD1, 6 bases. Trimming took 6 bases from V and 3 from J, leaving 9 bases between them. There are 13 residues in the CDR3. Germline CDR1 is MNHNS and CDR2 is SASEGT. The CDR3 is CASRKDSYNEQFF. Written as DNA, the CDR3 is TGTGCCAGCAGAAAGGACAGCTACAATGAGCAGTTCTTC.

The chain links TRBV5-4 to TRBJ1-1; tentatively, D is TRBD1 (6 bases). The V and J ends lost 5 bases and 1 base respectively, with 18 bases between them. CDR3 size: 16 residues. Germline V gene data show CDR1 as SGHNT and CDR2 as YYREEE (reference sequence). The CDR3 loop is CASSGGGGAGNTEAFF. The CDR3 DNA sequence: TGTGCCAGCAGTGGGGGCGGGGGCGCGGGGAACACTGAAGCTTTCTTT.

The chain uses TRBV18 and TRBJ2-7, with 7 bases matching TRBD1. V shed 0 bases and J 2 bases; nucleotides not matched to a gene: 1. This CDR3 region has 14 residues. The V gene's germline CDR1 is KGHSH and CDR2 LQKENI. CDR3: CASSPPGQTYEQYF. CDR3 sequence (DNA): TGTGCCAGCTCACCACCGGGACAGACCTACGAGCAGTACTTC.

This sequence joins TRBV6-6 and TRBJ1-3; the D gene is possibly TRBD1 (5 bases). The CDR3 is 14 residues long. Germline CDR1 reads MNHNY; CDR2 reads SVGAGI (reference sequence). V was clipped by 6 bases and J by 3 bases, with 12 bases between them. The CDR3 is CASSIRGYGNTIYF. The CDR3 DNA is TGTGCCAGCAGCATAAGGGGATATGGAAACACCATATATTTT.

The chain uses TRBV15 and TRBJ1-1; TRBD1 is a possible D gene (6 bases). V was trimmed by 4 bases and J by 0 bases, leaving 9 bases between them. Germline CDR1 and CDR2: LNHNV and YYDKDF (reference sequence). The CDR3 runs to 14 residues. The CDR3 protein is CATSTRGLNTEAFF. The CDR3 bases are TGTGCCACCAGCACCAGGGGCCTGAACACTGAAGCTTTCTTT.

This rearrangement joins TRBV28 to TRBJ1-2; 10 nucleotides match TRBD1. With V trimmed by 7 bases and J by 5 bases, 7 bases remained unmatched. Germline V gene lookup returns CDR1 MDHEN and CDR2 SYDVKM. CDR3 length equals 14 residues. The CDR3 spells CASIGDRGNYGYTF. The CDR3 DNA follows: TGTGCCAGCATTGGGGACAGGGGAAATTATGGCTACACCTTC.